This entry lists 26 T cell receptor beta chains sequenced from one sample in a study of control samples from healthy donors and cancer patients (dated by TCRdb to about 2020). Library method: the immunoSEQ multiplex PCR assay. Held by TCRdb, this immuneACCESS table contains in-frame sequences only and omits some clones. Under half of the omission traces to an unresolved V gene where checked; the cause of the rest is unknown. This sample comprises 250,000 to 300,000 clones, roughly 87% of them detected only once. The top ten constitute less than 15% of the sample. The material sequenced was PBMCs. The receptor source for this set is a woman between 55 and 75 years old with lung cancer.

The chain links TRBV5-1 to TRBJ2-3; D is unresolved. CDR3 size: 13 residues. Germline-derived CDR1 and CDR2 are SGHRS and YFSETQ. With 0 bases removed from V and 8 bases from J, the gap between germline ends came to 10 bases. CDR3 sequence (DNA): TGCGCCAGCAGCTTGGATCGGGCAGGTACGCAGTATTTT. It is translated as CASSLDRAGTQYF.

The rearrangement uses TRBV7-8 and TRBJ1-5; D gene ambiguous. This CDR3 has 17 amino acids. The V gene's germline CDR1 is SGHVS and CDR2 FQNEAQ. Trimming shortened V by 2 bases and J by 2 bases, and 16 bases separated the two germline ends. The CDR3 is CASSLHLVIKGNQPQHF. Written as DNA, the CDR3 is TGTGCCAGCAGCTTACATCTCGTCATAAAGGGCAATCAGCCCCAGCATTTT.

The chain couples TRBV7-9 to TRBJ1-3; 7 bases are a match to TRBD1. CDR1 is SEHNR, CDR2 FQNEAQ, per germline (reference sequence). The CDR3 loop spans 17 amino acids. V trimming: 3 bases; J trimming: 4 bases; junction bases outside the gene matches: 12. CDR3 DNA: TGTGCCAGCAGCTTGCTAAAAGACAGGGTGCGAGGAAACACCATATATTTT. Protein: CASSLLKDRVRGNTIYF.

V gene TRBV19 combines with J gene TRBJ1-5; D uncertain. Germline CDR1 LNHDA, CDR2 SQIVND (reference sequence). The CDR3 is 16 residues long. V lost 3 bases, J lost 0 bases, and 12 bases lay in between. The CDR3 loop is CASSINRRTSNQPQHF. The CDR3 coding sequence is TGTGCCAGTAGTATTAATCGGCGGACTAGCAATCAGCCCCAGCATTTT.

This rearrangement joins TRBV6-5 to TRBJ2-5; D remains ambiguous. CDR1 and CDR2 (germline): MNHEY, SVGAGI. Trimming pared 7 bases from V and 5 bases from J, leaving 11 bases between. This CDR3 region has 12 residues. Here the CDR3 DNA reads TGTGCCAGCACCTCACAAGGGGAGACCCAGTACTTC. Amino acids: CASTSQGETQYF.

The rearrangement uses TRBV2 and TRBJ2-7; D possibly matches TRBD1 or TRBD2 (6 bases each). CDR3 size: 15 residues. V dropped 6 bases and J dropped 3 bases, with 18 bases sitting between them. CDR1 and CDR2 from the germline V gene are SNHLY and FYNNEI. The CDR3 reads CASSREGGAVYEQYF. DNA for the CDR3: TGTGCCAGCAGCAGAGAGGGGGGCGCGGTCTACGAGCAGTACTTC.

The genes are TRBV19 and TRBJ1-5; D unclear. V was clipped by 3 bases and J by 2 bases, with 8 bases between them. The germline V gene encodes CDR1 LNHDA and CDR2 SQIVND (reference sequence). There are 14 residues in the CDR3. CDR3 sequence: CASSMGSGNQPQHF. The CDR3 DNA follows: TGTGCCAGTAGTATGGGGTCAGGCAATCAGCCCCAGCATTTT.

This clone was observed once. The chain uses TRBV6-6 and TRBJ2-7; the D gene is possibly TRBD2 (5 bases). Germline CDR1 is MNHNY and CDR2 is SVGAGI (reference sequence). Trimming removed 6 bases at V and 7 bases at J, with 16 bases between. This CDR3 is 13 amino acids long. In DNA, the CDR3 is TGTGCCAGCAGAGGACTCACCGCGGAAGAGCAGTACTTC. Translating gives CASRGLTAEEQYF.

J is TRBJ1-1 and V is TRBV2; D uncertain. The CDR3 spans 14 residues. V was clipped by 4 bases and J by 1 base, with 10 bases between them. Germline CDR1 reads SNHLY; CDR2 reads FYNNEI. CDR3 residues: CASSVQRTNTEAFF. DNA of the CDR3: TGTGCCAGCAGTGTTCAGAGAACGAACACTGAAGCTTTCTTT.

This chain links TRBV6-5 with TRBJ1-2, with TRBD1 matching 7 bases. CDR3 length: 11 residues. Germline CDR1 MNHEY, CDR2 SVGAGI. The V segment lost 8 bases and the J segment 8 bases; nucleotides outside the gene matches: 5. As DNA, the CDR3 is TGTGCCAGCGGGGCAGGGGGGGGCTACACCTTC. This translates into CASGAGGGYTF.

The chain recombines TRBV9 with TRBJ1-1; D not resolved. CDR1 and CDR2 from the germline V gene are SGDLS and YYNGEE. CDR3 length: 14 residues. The V end was cut by 1 base, the J end by 1 base, with 8 bases between. CDR3 in amino acids: CASSVTDTNTEAFF. Written as DNA, the CDR3 is TGTGCCAGCAGCGTAACAGACACGAACACTGAAGCTTTCTTT.

The chain joins TRBV15 to TRBJ1-4; no clear D gene. The CDR3 is 15 amino acids. V lost 2 bases and J lost 3, with 10 bases in between. In germline, CDR1 is LNHNV, CDR2 YYDKDF (reference sequence). DNA of the CDR3: TGTGCCACCAGCAGATTCAGCAACTCTAATGAAAAACTGTTTTTT. Protein sequence: CATSRFSNSNEKLFF.

V and J are TRBV18 and TRBJ1-1, with TRBD1 matching 12 bases. The CDR3 consists of 16 residues. CDR1 and CDR2 from the germline V gene are KGHSH and LQKENI. V lost 5 bases and J lost 5; bases outside the gene matches: 9. CDR3 residues: CASSSGTGGLETEAFF. The CDR3 DNA follows: TGTGCCAGCTCATCCGGGACAGGGGGCTTGGAGACTGAAGCTTTCTTT.

This clone is a singleton in its sample. The chain combines TRBV6-6 with TRBJ2-3; a possible D gene is TRBD1 (6 bases). This CDR3 is built from 14 residues. The V and J ends lost 2 bases and 6 bases respectively, with 12 bases between them. Germline-derived CDR1 and CDR2 are MNHNY and SVGAGI (reference sequence). In nucleotides, the CDR3 is TGTGCCAGCAGTTACAGACAGGCCGACGATACGCAGTATTTT. Translation: CASSYRQADDTQYF.

The rearrangement joins TRBV7-3 to TRBJ2-1; 8 bases map to TRBD2. This CDR3 spans 19 amino acids. In germline, CDR1 is SGHTA, CDR2 FQGTGA. Trimming removed 4 bases from V and 7 bases from J; junction bases left unmatched: 21. CDR3 sequence reads: CASSSRAVGSGTRGNEQFF. The CDR3 nucleotides read TGTGCCAGCAGCTCTAGGGCTGTAGGCTCCGGGACTAGAGGAAATGAGCAGTTCTTC.

The gene calls are TRBV6-6 and TRBJ2-3; TRBD2 is a possible D gene (6 bases). Germline assignment: CDR1 MNHNY and CDR2 SVGAGI (reference sequence). V lost 6 bases and J lost 2, with 12 bases in between. This CDR3 has 14 residues. The CDR3, as DNA: TGTGCCAGCAGGGTGACTAGTTCCACAGATACGCAGTATTTT. It is translated as CASRVTSSTDTQYF.

The chain couples TRBV7-9 to TRBJ1-5; maybe TRBD1 (5 bases). Trimming shortened V by 4 bases and J by 2 bases, and 6 bases separated the two germline ends. Germline CDR1 is SEHNR and CDR2 is FQNEAQ (reference sequence). There are 13 residues in the CDR3. In nucleotides, the CDR3 is TGTGCCAGCAGCTCACAGGGCAATCAGCCCCAGCATTTT. Encoded protein: CASSSQGNQPQHF.

The J gene is TRBJ2-7, the V gene TRBV5-1, with 10 bases matching TRBD2. This CDR3 has 14 residues. The germline V gene encodes CDR1 SGHRS and CDR2 YFSETQ. The V and J ends lost 3 bases and 3 bases, in that order; junction bases with no gene match: 3. CDR3 DNA sequence: TGCGCCAGCAGCTCGGGACTAGCGATCTACGAGCAGTACTTC. Encoded protein: CASSSGLAIYEQYF.

The V gene is TRBV5-1, the J gene TRBJ2-7; D is uncertain. This CDR3 comprises 14 residues. Germline loops: CDR1 SGHRS, CDR2 YFSETQ. V was clipped by 0 bases and J by 5 bases, with 12 bases between them. CDR3: CASSLDGPLDEQYF. The CDR3 bases are TGCGCCAGCAGCTTGGATGGGCCCCTAGACGAGCAGTACTTC.

The V call is TRBV10-3, the J call TRBJ1-1; 8 bases align to TRBD1. The CDR3 has 14 residues. V shed 7 bases, J shed 0 bases, and the junction held 4 bases outside the gene matches. CDR1 is ENHRY and CDR2 is SYGVKD in the germline V gene. The CDR3 loop is CAIKDRDMNTEAFF. The DNA of the CDR3 is TGTGCCATCAAGGACAGGGATATGAACACTGAAGCTTTCTTT.

The chain employs TRBV7-9 and TRBJ2-5, with 8 bases fitting TRBD2. Germline V lookup: CDR1 SEHNR, CDR2 FQNEAQ (reference sequence). This CDR3 is 13 amino acids long. After removal of 5 bases from V and 4 bases from J, the junction contained 3 bases not matched to a gene. CDR3 residues: CASSPGGIETQYF. The CDR3 DNA sequence: TGTGCCAGCAGCCCGGGGGGGATAGAGACCCAGTACTTC.

V usage is TRBV5-1 and J usage is TRBJ1-4; D remains ambiguous. With 5 bases removed from V and 0 bases from J, the gap between germline ends came to 8 bases. The CDR3 contains 14 residues. Germline CDR1 SGHRS, CDR2 YFSETQ. The DNA for the CDR3 is TGCGCCAGCAGACCTAGCCCAACTAATGAAAAACTGTTTTTT. This gives the protein CASRPSPTNEKLFF.

J is TRBJ2-3 and V is TRBV9; no clear D gene. In germline, CDR1 is SGDLS, CDR2 YYNGEE. Between the trimmed V and J ends, which lost 4 bases and 5 bases, there was a span of 14 bases. The CDR3 is 14 residues long. The CDR3 region is CASSRAIGKDTQYF. Here the CDR3 DNA reads TGTGCCAGCAGCAGGGCCATAGGGAAAGATACGCAGTATTTT.

The rearrangement uses TRBV28 and TRBJ1-4; maybe TRBD1 (6 bases). CDR1 and CDR2 (germline): MDHEN, SYDVKM. CDR3 length equals 16 residues. V dropped 4 bases and J dropped 8 bases, with 20 bases sitting between them. The CDR3 nucleotides read TGTGCCAGCAGTTCCCCCCACGGGGGGCTCGGGGAAAAACTGTTTTTT. Encoded protein: CASSSPHGGLGEKLFF.

This sequence joins TRBV6-5 and TRBJ1-3; 7 bases map to TRBD1. Germline V lookup: CDR1 MNHEY, CDR2 SVGAGI. V trimming: 3 bases; J trimming: 0 bases; junction bases outside the gene matches: 5. The CDR3 has 16 residues. This CDR3 is CASSYTGAPSGNTIYF. The CDR3 region has the DNA TGTGCCAGCAGTTATACAGGGGCCCCCTCTGGAAACACCATATATTTT.

The chain links TRBV7-2 to TRBJ2-1, with D unresolved. The CDR3 contains 13 residues. Trimming removed 0 bases at V and 6 bases at J, with 6 bases between. Germline CDR1 reads SGHTA; CDR2 reads FQGNSA. In DNA form, the CDR3 reads TGTGCCAGCAGCTTAGCGTGGGCCAATGAGCAGTTCTTC. Amino acids: CASSLAWANEQFF. Together with reference TRBV7-2 and TRBJ2-1, the CDR3 gives the full variable domain: GAGVSQSPSNKVTEKGKDVELRCDPISGHTALYWYRQSLGQGLEFLIYFQGNSAPDKSGLPSDRFSAERTGGSVSTLTIQRTQQEDSAVYLCASSLAWANEQFFGPGTRLTVL.